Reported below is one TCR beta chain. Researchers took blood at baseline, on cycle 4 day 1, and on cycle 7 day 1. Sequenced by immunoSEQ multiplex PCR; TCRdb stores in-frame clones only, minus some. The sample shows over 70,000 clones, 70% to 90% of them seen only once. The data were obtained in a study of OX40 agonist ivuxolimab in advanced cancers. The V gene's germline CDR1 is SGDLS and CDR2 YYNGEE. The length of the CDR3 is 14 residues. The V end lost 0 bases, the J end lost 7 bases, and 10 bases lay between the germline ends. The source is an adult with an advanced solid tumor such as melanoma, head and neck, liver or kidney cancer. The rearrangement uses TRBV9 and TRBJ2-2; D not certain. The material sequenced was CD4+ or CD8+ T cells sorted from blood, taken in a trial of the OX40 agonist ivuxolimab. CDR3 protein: CASSVGQDGGELFF. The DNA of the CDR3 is TGTGCCAGCAGCGTAGGACAAGACGGCGGGGAGCTGTTTTTT. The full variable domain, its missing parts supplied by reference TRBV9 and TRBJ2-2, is DSGVTQTPKHLITATGQRVTLRCSPRSGDLSVYWYQQSLDQGLQFLIQYYNGEERAKGNILERFSAQQFPDLHSELNLSSLELGDSALYFCASSVGQDGGELFFGEGSRLTVL.